These 4 T cell receptor beta chains were all obtained from the same sample, sequenced in a study of cytomegalovirus exposure and HLA in healthy donors. Primers: 60 Vbeta forward and 13 Jbeta reverse. Sequencing was performed with immunoSEQ multiplex PCR; in TCRdb, only in-frame clones are kept and a portion is missing. The sample shows roughly 140,000 clones, about four fifths of them seen only once. Sequencing was done on a sample of PBMCs. The origin of the receptors is a man aged 35 to 55 in good health and CMV-seropositive.

DNA for the CDR3: TGTGCCAGCAGCCTAGGGACTAGCGGGAGGAATGAGCAGTTCTTC. The encoded protein is CASSLGTSGRNEQFF. The chain couples TRBV7-8 to TRBJ2-1; 15 positions match TRBD2. Trimming took 5 bases from V and 7 from J; bases not matched to a gene: 3. The CDR3 covers 15 residues. Germline values: CDR1 SGHVS, CDR2 FQNEAQ.

The chain links TRBV30 to TRBJ1-6; 7 bases agree with TRBD1. Germline V lookup: CDR1 GTSNPN, CDR2 SVGIG (reference sequence). V was pared by 3 bases and J by 3 bases, with 11 bases of the junction left unmatched. The CDR3 contains 17 residues. The CDR3 protein is CAWSGGAGGFYNSPLHF. Here the CDR3 DNA reads TGTGCCTGGAGCGGGGGGGCAGGGGGGTTCTATAATTCACCCCTCCACTTT.

The chain links TRBV5-6 to TRBJ2-6; D may be TRBD1 (6 bases). The CDR3 runs to 14 residues. Trimming took 5 bases from V and 4 from J, leaving 10 bases between them. Germline V gene lookup returns CDR1 SGHDT and CDR2 YYEEEE. Written as DNA, the CDR3 is TGTGCCAGCAGGGGGGCTGGCGGGGCCAACGTCCTGACTTTC. This sequence encodes CASRGAGGANVLTF.

The chain employs TRBV15 and TRBJ2-5, with 8 positions matching TRBD1. The CDR3 has 15 amino acids. Trimming cost V 0 bases and J 6 bases; bases outside gene matches: 6. CDR1 is LNHNV and CDR2 is YYDKDF in the germline V gene (reference sequence). CDR3 residues: CATSRDLQGAQTQYF. In nucleotides, the CDR3 is TGTGCCACCAGCAGAGATCTCCAGGGGGCACAGACCCAGTACTTC.